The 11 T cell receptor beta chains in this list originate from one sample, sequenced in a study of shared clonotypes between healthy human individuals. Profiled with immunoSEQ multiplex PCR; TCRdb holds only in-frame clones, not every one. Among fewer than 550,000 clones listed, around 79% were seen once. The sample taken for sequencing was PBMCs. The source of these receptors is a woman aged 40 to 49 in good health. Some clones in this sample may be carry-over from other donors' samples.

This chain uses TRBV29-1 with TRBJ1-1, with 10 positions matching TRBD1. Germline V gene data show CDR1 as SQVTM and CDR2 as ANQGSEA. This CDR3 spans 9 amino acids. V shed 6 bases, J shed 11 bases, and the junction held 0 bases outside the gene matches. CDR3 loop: CSVGQGAFF. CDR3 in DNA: TGCAGCGTGGGACAGGGGGCTTTCTTT.

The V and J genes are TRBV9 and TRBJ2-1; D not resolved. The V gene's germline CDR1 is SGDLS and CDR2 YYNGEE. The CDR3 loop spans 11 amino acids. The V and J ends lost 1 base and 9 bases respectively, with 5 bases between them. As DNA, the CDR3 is TGTGCCAGCAGCGTAACGGGTGAGCAGTTCTTC. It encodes CASSVTGEQFF.

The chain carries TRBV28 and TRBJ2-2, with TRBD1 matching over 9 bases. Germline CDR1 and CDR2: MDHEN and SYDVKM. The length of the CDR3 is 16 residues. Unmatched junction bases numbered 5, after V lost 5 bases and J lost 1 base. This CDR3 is CASSRRDRENTGELFF. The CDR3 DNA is TGTGCCAGCAGTCGCCGGGACAGGGAGAACACCGGGGAGCTGTTTTTT.

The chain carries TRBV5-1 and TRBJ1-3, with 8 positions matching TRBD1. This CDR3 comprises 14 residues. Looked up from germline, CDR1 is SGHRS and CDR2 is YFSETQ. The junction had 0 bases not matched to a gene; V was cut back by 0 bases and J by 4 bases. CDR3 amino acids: CASSLGTGGNTIYF. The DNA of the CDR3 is TGCGCCAGCAGCTTGGGGACAGGGGGAAACACCATATATTTT.

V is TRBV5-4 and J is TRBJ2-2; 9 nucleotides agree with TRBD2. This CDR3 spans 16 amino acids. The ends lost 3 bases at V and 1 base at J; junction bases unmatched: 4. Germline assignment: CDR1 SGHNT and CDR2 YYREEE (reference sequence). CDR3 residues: CASSWGSGGNTGELFF. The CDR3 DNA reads TGTGCCAGCAGCTGGGGTAGCGGGGGGAACACCGGGGAGCTGTTTTTT.

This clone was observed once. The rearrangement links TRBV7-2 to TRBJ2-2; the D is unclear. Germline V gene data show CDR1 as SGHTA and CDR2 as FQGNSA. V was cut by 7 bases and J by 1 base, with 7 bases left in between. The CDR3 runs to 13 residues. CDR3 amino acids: CASMRRNTGELFF. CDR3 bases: TGTGCCAGCATGCGAAGGAACACCGGGGAGCTGTTTTTT.

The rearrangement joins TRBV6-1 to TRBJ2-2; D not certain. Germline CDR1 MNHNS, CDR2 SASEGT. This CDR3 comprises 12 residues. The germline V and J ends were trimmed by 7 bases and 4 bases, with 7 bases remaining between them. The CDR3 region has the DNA TGTGCCAGCACCCCGGGCACCGGGGAGCTGTTTTTT. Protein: CASTPGTGELFF.

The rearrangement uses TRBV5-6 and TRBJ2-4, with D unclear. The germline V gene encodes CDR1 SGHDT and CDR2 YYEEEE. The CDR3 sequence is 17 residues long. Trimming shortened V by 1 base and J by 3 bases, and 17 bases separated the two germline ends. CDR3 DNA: TGTGCCAGCAGCTTGTGGATGGTGGATTTGGGCAAAAACATTCAGTACTTC. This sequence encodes CASSLWMVDLGKNIQYF.

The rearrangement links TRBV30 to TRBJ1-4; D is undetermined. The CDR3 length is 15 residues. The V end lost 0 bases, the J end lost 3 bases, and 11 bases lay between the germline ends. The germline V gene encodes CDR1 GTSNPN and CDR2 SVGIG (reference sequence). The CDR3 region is CAWSVRGTPNEKLFF. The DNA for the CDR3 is TGTGCCTGGAGTGTAAGAGGCACACCTAATGAAAAACTGTTTTTT.

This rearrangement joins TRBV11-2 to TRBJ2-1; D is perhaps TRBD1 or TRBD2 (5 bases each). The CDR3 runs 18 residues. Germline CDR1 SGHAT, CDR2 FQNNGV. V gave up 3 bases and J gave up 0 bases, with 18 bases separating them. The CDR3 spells CASSLGRGGLSSYNEQFF. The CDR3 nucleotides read TGTGCCAGCAGCTTGGGACGAGGCGGGTTGAGCTCCTACAATGAGCAGTTCTTC.

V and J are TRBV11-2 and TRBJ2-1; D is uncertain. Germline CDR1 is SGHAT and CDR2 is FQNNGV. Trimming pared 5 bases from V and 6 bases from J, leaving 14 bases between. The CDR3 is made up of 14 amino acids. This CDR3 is CASSPIRSVNEQFF. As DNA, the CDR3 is TGTGCCAGCAGCCCGATCCGGTCGGTCAATGAGCAGTTCTTC.